The T cell receptor (beta chain) under discussion was sequenced for a study of T cells in Graves' hyperthyroidism and ophthalmopathy. The study's findings and limits: The blood repertoire included most of the expanded thyroid clonotypes above 0.001.

The CDR3 spans 14 residues. Germline CDR1 and CDR2: KGHSH and LQKENI. Trimming cost V 1 base and J 5 bases, with 11 bases left between them. This clonotype was seen ten or more times. Its target is not known. From RNA transcripts, TCR beta CDR3 regions were amplified. In the first-round RT-PCR of the TCR CDR3, the HTBI primer set was used. TCRdb independently ran MiXCR on the multiplex PCR reads; one entry per CDR3 protein. The table includes roughly 61,000 distinct CDR3 sequences, approximately 50% detected once. The sequence was collected from a woman aged 55-69 years with Graves' ophthalmopathy. The gene calls are TRBV18 and TRBJ2-5; TRBD2 might be the D (6 bases). Sequencing was performed on blood. CDR3 bases: TGTGCCAGCTCACCACAGGATCTAGCGGAGACCCAGTACTTC. Translation gives CASSPQDLAETQYF.